One sample yielded the 2 T cell receptor beta chains listed below, sequenced in a study of sequential checkpoint blockade in melanoma. TCRdb's copy holds only in-frame clones and misses some; the assay was immunoSEQ multiplex PCR. The data contain more than 5,500 clones, about a fifth of them singletons. Treatment denoted: randomized to nivolumab then ipilimumab (arm A) or the reverse (arm B). Sequencing used tumor tissue (inferred from file names), obtained from a patient given nivolumab and ipilimumab in sequence. These receptors came from a human donor with melanoma.

This clone has a count of ten or more. V and J are TRBV11-3 and TRBJ2-1; TRBD2 agrees at 14 bases. V trimming: 7 bases; J trimming: 2 bases; junction bases outside the gene matches: 7. Germline V gene sequence: CDR1 SGHNT, CDR2 YENEEA. The CDR3 is 17 amino acids. CDR3 amino acids: CASIGTSGGITYNEQFF. CDR3 DNA: TGTGCCAGCATCGGGACTAGCGGGGGTATCACCTACAATGAGCAGTTCTTC.

The chain combines TRBV7-6 with TRBJ2-1; D unresolved. CDR1 and CDR2 from the germline V gene are SGHVS and FNYEAQ. The ends were cut back, 2 bases at V and 4 bases at J, with 12 bases in the middle. This CDR3 comprises 15 residues. As DNA, the CDR3 is TGTGCCAGCAGCTTATACTCACAGCCATACAATGAGCAGTTCTTC. It translates to CASSLYSQPYNEQFF.